A single sample gave rise to the 3 T cell receptor beta chains below, sequenced in a study of cytomegalovirus exposure and HLA in healthy donors. This PCR relied on a set of 60 Vbeta primers and 13 Jbeta primers. The repertoire was sequenced with immunoSEQ multiplex PCR; TCRdb's copy has only in-frame clones and lacks some. This listing includes some 82,000 clones. The sequenced sample was PBMCs. All receptors come from a woman in her twenties or thirties in good health and CMV-seronegative.

This chain links TRBV6-1 with TRBJ1-2, with TRBD1 as a possible D gene (6 bases). Per the germline V gene, CDR1 is MNHNS and CDR2 is SASEGT. V lost 3 bases and J 8 bases, leaving 13 bases between the germline ends. CDR3 size: 13 residues. The CDR3 DNA follows: TGTGCCAGCAGTGATGCAGGGGAAGGCGGCTACACCTTC. Protein sequence: CASSDAGEGGYTF.

J is TRBJ1-2 and V is TRBV7-2; no firm D call. Looked up from germline, CDR1 is SGHTA and CDR2 is FQGNSA. The V and J ends lost 0 bases and 2 bases respectively, with 4 bases between them. The CDR3 totals 13 residues. This CDR3 reads CASSLASNYGYTF. The CDR3 DNA reads TGTGCCAGCAGCTTAGCCTCCAACTATGGCTACACCTTC.

This chain joins TRBV7-2 and TRBJ1-2; 9 nucleotides match TRBD1. The CDR3 consists of 14 residues. Germline CDR1 reads SGHTA; CDR2 reads FQGNSA. The V segment lost 1 base and the J segment 7 bases; nucleotides outside the gene matches: 4. CDR3 in amino acids: CASSLEGQGTGYTF. Here the CDR3 DNA reads TGTGCCAGCAGCTTAGAGGGACAGGGCACTGGCTACACCTTC.